This T cell receptor (beta chain) was documented in a study of blood T cell repertoires in COVID-19. Background on the study: Sources were T cells, B-cell-depleted T cells, or PBMCs; the material itself was cDNA or gDNA.

Assay used: immunoSEQ multiplex PCR; TCRdb lists only in-frame clones, some missing. The sample contains about 180,000 clones, roughly four fifths of which appear only once. Germline V CDR1 and CDR2: SGHAT, FQNNGV. Between the trimmed V and J ends, which lost 1 base and 1 base, there was a span of 10 bases. The CDR3 is 16 amino acids. This clonotype was obtained from a human donor in a cohort sampled during active COVID-19. The chain is built from TRBV11-2 and TRBJ2-2, with D maybe TRBD2 (6 bases). Material for sequencing was peripheral blood. CDR3 bases: TGTGCCAGCAGCTTAGGAACTAGCAGGAACACCGGGGAGCTGTTTTTT. This codes for CASSLGTSRNTGELFF.